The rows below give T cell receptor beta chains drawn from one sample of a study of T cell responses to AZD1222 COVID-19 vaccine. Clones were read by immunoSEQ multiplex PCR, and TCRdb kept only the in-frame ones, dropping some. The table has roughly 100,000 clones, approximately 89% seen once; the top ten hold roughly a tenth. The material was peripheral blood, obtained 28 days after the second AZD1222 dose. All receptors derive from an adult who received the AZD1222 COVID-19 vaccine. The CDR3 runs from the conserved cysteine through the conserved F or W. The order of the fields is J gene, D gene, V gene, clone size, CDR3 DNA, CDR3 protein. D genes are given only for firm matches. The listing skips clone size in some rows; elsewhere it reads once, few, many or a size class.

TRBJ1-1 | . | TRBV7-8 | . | TGTGCCAGCAGCTTAGATCGCGGGGGTGAAGCTTTCTTT | CASSLDRGGEAFF
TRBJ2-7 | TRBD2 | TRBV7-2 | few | TGTGCCAGCAGCTTGGGACTAGCGGGCACATTGGGCTACGAGCAGTACTTC | CASSLGLAGTLGYEQYF
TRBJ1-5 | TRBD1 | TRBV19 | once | TGTGCCAGTAGTATCCCTGGACAGGGCAAGTCGCCCCAGCATTTT | CASSIPGQGKSPQHF
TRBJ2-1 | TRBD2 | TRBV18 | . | TGTGCCAGCTCACCTTCGCGGGGGTACAATGAGCAGTTCTTC | CASSPSRGYNEQFF
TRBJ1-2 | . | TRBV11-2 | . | TGTGCCAGCAGGACCGTCCAGGGATACGGCTACACCTTC | CASRTVQGYGYTF
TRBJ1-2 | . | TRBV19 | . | TGTGCCAGTACCGCTGAGGCCTTCAACTATGGCTACACCTTC | CASTAEAFNYGYTF
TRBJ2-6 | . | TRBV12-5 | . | TGTGCTAGTGCCCGCTCTGGGGCCAACGTCCTGACTTTC | CASARSGANVLTF
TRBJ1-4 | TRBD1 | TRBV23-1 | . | TGCGCCAGCAGCCTAGGACAGGGGGCGTTTGAAACTAATGAAAAACTGTTTTTT | CASSLGQGAFETNEKLFF
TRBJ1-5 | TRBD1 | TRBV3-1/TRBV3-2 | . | TGTGCCAGCAGTCCAGACAGGGCGAATCAGCCCCAGCATTTT | CASSPDRANQPQHF
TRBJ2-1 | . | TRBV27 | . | TGTGCCAGCAGTCCCCTGGGGGTAGAAGGCGAGCAGTTCTTC | CASSPLGVEGEQFF
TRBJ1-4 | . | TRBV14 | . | TGTGCCAGCAGCCAAGATTCAGGTGAAAAACTGTTTTTT | CASSQDSGEKLFF
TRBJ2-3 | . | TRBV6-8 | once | TGTGCCAGCACCTACCCCGGGGGGCCAGATACGCAGTATTTT | CASTYPGGPDTQYF
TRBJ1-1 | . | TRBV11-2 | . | TGTGCCAGCAGCTCCGGCCTGGTCCCTGTTAGTGTTAGAGCTTTCTTT | CASSSGLVPVSVRAFF
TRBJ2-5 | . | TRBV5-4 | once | TGTGCCAGCAGCTTACAGGGTGGTCGGGAGACCCAGTACTTC | CASSLQGGRETQYF
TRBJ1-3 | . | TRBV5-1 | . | TGCGCCAGCAGCTCTCCACAGGGAATAATATATTTT | CASSSPQGIIYF
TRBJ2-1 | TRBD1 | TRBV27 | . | TGTGCCAGCAGTTCAGGGGGATCCTACAATGAGCAGTTCTTC | CASSSGGSYNEQFF
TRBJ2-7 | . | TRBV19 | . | TGTGCCAGTAGTATGACCGGGGCATCCTACGAGCAGTACTTC | CASSMTGASYEQYF
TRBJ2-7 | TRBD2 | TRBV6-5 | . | TGTGCCAGCAGTTGGGGGACTAGCGGGATTAGGAACGAGCAGTACTTC | CASSWGTSGIRNEQYF